Sequencing of this T cell receptor beta chain was carried out in a study of OX40 agonist ivuxolimab in advanced cancers. Turning to the study itself: The patients got ivuxolimab, which is an agonistic anti-OX40 (CD134) antibody. Notes on the study in general: Some nonresponders also had low normalized T-cell clonal expansion. Both CD4+ and CD8+ T cell populations in blood had undergone clonal expansion by week 6 at 0.1 to 3.0 mg/kg.

Generated by immunoSEQ multiplex PCR, the TCRdb table keeps only in-frame clones and is missing some. The data contain about 77,000 clones, about 92% of them singletons. This CDR3 contains 18 residues. Concerning this clone: Its matching antigen is unknown.

The receptor was derived from an adult with an advanced solid tumor such as melanoma, head and neck, liver or kidney cancer. The sequenced sample was CD4+ or CD8+ T cells sorted from blood, obtained in a trial of the OX40 agonist ivuxolimab. The chain recombines TRBV21-1 with TRBJ2-6; the tabulated D call, TRBD1, remains unverified against the DNA. TRBV21-1 constitutes a pseudogene. The CDR3 loop is CASIPAGTGNSGANVLTF. The CDR3 nucleotides are TGTGCCAGTATCCCCGCCGGGACAGGAAACTCTGGGGCCAACGTCCTGACTTTC.